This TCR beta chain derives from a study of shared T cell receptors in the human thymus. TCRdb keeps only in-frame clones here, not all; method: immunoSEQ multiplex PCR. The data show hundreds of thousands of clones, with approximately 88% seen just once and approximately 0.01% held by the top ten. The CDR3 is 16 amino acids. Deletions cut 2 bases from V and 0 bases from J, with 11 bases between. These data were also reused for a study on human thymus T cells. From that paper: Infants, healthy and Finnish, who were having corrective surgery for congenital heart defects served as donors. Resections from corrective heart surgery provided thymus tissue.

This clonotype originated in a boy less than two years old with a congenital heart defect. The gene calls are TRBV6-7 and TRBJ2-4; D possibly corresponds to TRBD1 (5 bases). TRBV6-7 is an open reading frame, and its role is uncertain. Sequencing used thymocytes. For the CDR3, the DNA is TGTGCCAGCAGTTACCTGGGGCCCCTAGCCAAAAACATTCAGTACTTC. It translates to CASSYLGPLAKNIQYF.